This entry lists 15 T cell receptor beta chains sequenced from one sample in a study of blood T cell repertoires in COVID-19. Clones were read by immunoSEQ multiplex PCR, and TCRdb kept only the in-frame ones, dropping some. The sample yields some 250,000 clones, approximately 83% seen once. Material: PBMCs or T cells enriched from blood (not recorded which). The receptors derive from a woman in her forties or fifties who had recovered from COVID-19.

The V gene is TRBV4-1, the J gene TRBJ1-5; D may be TRBD1 (5 bases). The V gene lost 1 base and the J gene lost 8 bases, with 15 bases spanning the gap. Germline lookup yields CDR1 MGHRA and CDR2 YSYEKL. The length of the CDR3 is 15 residues. DNA of the CDR3: TGCGCCAGCAGCCAAGTAGGTCTCCAAGGGGAGCCCCAGCATTTT. This gives the protein CASSQVGLQGEPQHF.

The table lists this clone with a few counts. This chain uses TRBV12-3 or TRBV12-4 with TRBJ1-2; D might be TRBD1 (6 bases). V shed 3 bases and J shed 6 bases, with 11 bases lying between them. This CDR3 comprises 13 residues. CDR3 loop: CASSFLGGDGYTF. In DNA form, the CDR3 reads TGTGCCAGCAGTTTTCTAGGGGGTGATGGCTACACCTTC.

The J gene is TRBJ2-7, the V gene TRBV5-1; 8 bases line up with TRBD2. Germline assignment: CDR1 SGHRS and CDR2 YFSETQ. V lost 0 bases and J lost 3; bases outside the gene matches: 5. This CDR3 comprises 15 residues. CDR3 coding DNA: TGCGCCAGCAGCTTGGATACTAGCGGAAACTACGAGCAGTACTTC. Residues: CASSLDTSGNYEQYF.

The chain is built from TRBV27 and TRBJ1-2; possible D gene TRBD1, 6 bases. The CDR3 extends over 14 amino acids. The germline V gene encodes CDR1 MNHEY and CDR2 SMNVEV (reference sequence). Trimming took off 2 bases at V and 4 bases at J, with 11 bases between the two ends. The CDR3 region is CASSLNRVSYGYTF. In nucleotides, the CDR3 is TGTGCCAGCAGTTTAAACAGGGTTAGCTATGGCTACACCTTC.

The V gene is TRBV9, the J gene TRBJ2-7; possibly TRBD2 for D (6 bases). The CDR3 is made up of 15 amino acids. The V end lost 4 bases, the J end lost 3 bases, and 17 bases lay between the germline ends. CDR1 is SGDLS and CDR2 is YYNGEE in the germline V gene. CDR3 sequence reads: CASSTRGEPIYEQYF. In DNA, the CDR3 is TGTGCCAGCAGCACCCGCGGGGAACCGATCTACGAGCAGTACTTC.

This chain links TRBV2 with TRBJ1-5; D might be TRBD1 (5 bases). Germline-derived CDR1 and CDR2 are SNHLY and FYNNEI. Trimming removed 3 bases at V and 1 base at J, with 13 bases between. This CDR3 is built from 16 residues. DNA for the CDR3: TGTGCCAGCAGTGATCAAGGAGCAGGGAGCAATCAGCCCCAGCATTTT. It translates to CASSDQGAGSNQPQHF.

The genes are TRBV27 and TRBJ1-4; no clear D gene. This CDR3 spans 13 amino acids. The V gene lost 5 bases and the J gene lost 10 bases, with 14 bases spanning the gap. Germline values: CDR1 MNHEY, CDR2 SMNVEV (reference sequence). CDR3 protein: CASSIGARGKLFF. The CDR3, as DNA: TGTGCCAGCAGTATTGGAGCCCGAGGAAAACTGTTTTTT.

Notes on this clone: Other DNA sequences in the same sample also yield this CDR3. The J gene is TRBJ1-6, the V gene TRBV5-1; 8 nucleotides align to TRBD1. The CDR3 consists of 14 residues. CDR1 SGHRS and CDR2 YFSETQ come from the germline V gene. With V trimmed by 4 bases and J by 7 bases, 4 bases remained unmatched. The CDR3 reads CASSPGQGNSPLHF. CDR3 coding DNA: TGCGCCAGCAGCCCCGGACAGGGCAATTCACCCCTCCACTTT. The full variable domain, in which reference TRBV5-1 and TRBJ1-6 provide the parts outside the CDR3, is KAGVTQTPRYLIKTRGQQVTLSCSPISGHRSVSWYQQTPGQGLQFLFEYFSETQRNKGNFPGRFSGRQFSNSRSEMNVSTLELGDSALYLCASSPGQGNSPLHFGNGTRLTVT.

Only one count was recorded for this clone. V and J are TRBV18 and TRBJ1-1, with TRBD1 as a possible D gene (5 bases). From germline, CDR1 is KGHSH and CDR2 LQKENI. This CDR3 comprises 16 residues. The V and J ends lost 2 bases and 1 base respectively, with 14 bases between them. Here the CDR3 DNA reads TGTGCCAGCTCACCAAGCCTCAGGGAATCGAACACTGAAGCTTTCTTT. Encoded protein: CASSPSLRESNTEAFF.

The gene calls are TRBV27 and TRBJ2-7; a possible D gene is TRBD1 (6 bases). The germline V gene encodes CDR1 MNHEY and CDR2 SMNVEV (reference sequence). Trimming stripped 2 bases from V and 12 bases from J, with 11 bases between. This CDR3 is 11 amino acids long. The CDR3, as DNA: TGTGCCAGCAGTTTAGCAGGGGTCCGGTACTTC. Its protein is CASSLAGVRYF.

The table lists this clone with a count of one. This sequence joins TRBV5-4 and TRBJ2-5; D is uncertain. The germline gives CDR1 SGHNT, CDR2 YYREEE (reference sequence). The CDR3 consists of 16 residues. Trimming pared 4 bases from V and 0 bases from J, leaving 16 bases between. The CDR3 is CASSDSRFRYQETQYF. The CDR3 DNA follows: TGTGCCAGCAGCGACTCTCGGTTTAGGTACCAAGAGACCCAGTACTTC.

The J gene is TRBJ2-3, the V gene TRBV5-1, with 9 bases fitting TRBD2. The J segment lost 1 base and the V segment lost 3 bases, leaving 6 bases of the junction unmatched. Germline CDR1 SGHRS, CDR2 YFSETQ. The CDR3 has 16 amino acids. CDR3 sequence: CASSSQTSGGTDTQYF. Here the CDR3 DNA reads TGCGCCAGCAGCTCCCAGACTAGCGGTGGCACAGATACGCAGTATTTT.

The V and J genes are TRBV7-2 and TRBJ1-5; 8 positions agree with TRBD1. With V trimmed by 5 bases and J by 0 bases, 6 bases remained unmatched. Germline values: CDR1 SGHTA, CDR2 FQGNSA. The CDR3 is 16 residues long. The CDR3 DNA follows: TGTGCCAGCAGCGCGGACAGGGCTCATAGCAATCAGCCCCAGCATTTT. Its translation: CASSADRAHSNQPQHF.

This chain links TRBV6-5 with TRBJ2-2; TRBD2 agrees at 10 bases. CDR3 length: 15 amino acids. J gave up 4 bases and V 5 bases, and 4 bases lay outside the gene matches. Germline CDR1 is MNHEY and CDR2 is SVGAGI. The CDR3 region is CASSPGLASTGELFF. The DNA for the CDR3 is TGTGCCAGCAGTCCGGGACTAGCGTCCACCGGGGAGCTGTTTTTT.

The chain has TRBV6-5 and TRBJ1-3; D gene unclear. In germline, CDR1 is MNHEY, CDR2 SVGAGI. This CDR3 spans 15 amino acids. Trimming removed 7 bases from V and 4 bases from J, with 17 bases in between. The CDR3 bases are TGTGCCAGCACAAAGGGAGGGTCGTGGGGAAACACCATATATTTT. Translated, it gives CASTKGGSWGNTIYF.